This entry lists 13 T cell receptor beta chains sequenced from one sample in a study of Graves' ophthalmopathy and Graves' hyperthyroidism. CDR3 regions of TCR beta were amplified from RNA transcripts. After a first-round RT-PCR with HTBI primers, a second-round multiplex PCR was run. TCRdb reanalysed the multiplex PCR reads using MiXCR and keeps one entry per CDR3 protein. There are 600,000 to 950,000 distinct CDR3 sequences in the sample; around 40% occur only once, and about 40% lies in the top ten. The specimen sequenced was peripheral blood. The receptors were sampled from an adult man with Graves' ophthalmopathy.

Of note for this clonotype: A much larger clone lies one base from this, so it may be a read error. V gene TRBV19 combines with J gene TRBJ2-7; TRBD2 matches at 10 bases. Germline trimming cut 3 bases from V and 7 bases from J; bases unmatched to any gene: 3. This CDR3 spans 13 amino acids. Germline loops: CDR1 LNHDA, CDR2 SQIVND (reference sequence). CDR3 loop: CASSILAGEEQYF. The CDR3 region has the DNA TGTGCCAGTAGTATCCTAGCGGGAGAAGAGCAGTACTTC. The complete variable domain, with remaining parts taken from reference TRBV19 and TRBJ2-7, reads DGGITQSPKYLFRKEGQNVTLSCEQNLNHDAMYWYRQDPGQGLRLIYYSQIVNDFQKGDIAEGYSVSREKKESFPLTVTSAQKNPTAFYLCASSILAGEEQYFGPGTRLTVT.

V and J are TRBV15 and TRBJ1-3, with D possibly TRBD1 on 5 matching bases. The germline V gene encodes CDR1 LNHNV and CDR2 YYDKDF (reference sequence). Trimming left V 0 bases short and J 7 bases short, with 13 bases between. The CDR3 has 15 amino acids. This CDR3 reads CATSRDVGRVNTIYF. The CDR3 DNA reads TGTGCCACCAGCAGAGACGTAGGCAGGGTGAACACCATATATTTT.

This clonotype has more than one count but fewer than ten. The chain has TRBV20-1 and TRBJ2-5, with D perhaps matching TRBD1 or TRBD2 (6 bases each). Trimming removed 8 bases from V and 5 bases from J, with 15 bases in between. Germline V CDR1 and CDR2: DFQATT, SNEGSKA (reference sequence). This CDR3 contains 12 residues. CDR3 residues: CSPEGVRETQYF. CDR3 sequence (DNA): TGCAGTCCGGAGGGGGTTCGTGAGACCCAGTACTTC.

The chain is built from TRBV7-9 and TRBJ1-1, with D perhaps matching TRBD1 (5 bases). Per germline, CDR1 SEHNR and CDR2 FQNEAQ (reference sequence). The CDR3 runs 10 residues. V was trimmed by 5 bases and J by 11 bases, leaving 9 bases between them. As DNA, the CDR3 is TGTGCCAGCAGCAAGCGGGGGGCTTTCTTT. This codes for CASSKRGAFF.

The chain is built from TRBV2 and TRBJ1-1; 7 nucleotides match TRBD1. From germline, CDR1 is SNHLY and CDR2 FYNNEI. This CDR3 spans 15 amino acids. The J segment lost 1 base and the V segment lost 8 bases, leaving 10 bases of the junction unmatched. The CDR3 spells CASLGTRTGNTEAFF. CDR3 sequence (DNA): TGTGCCAGCCTGGGGACTCGGACAGGGAACACTGAAGCTTTCTTT.

V is TRBV10-2 and J is TRBJ1-4, with D perhaps TRBD1 (5 bases). V gave up 0 bases and J gave up 5 bases, with 10 bases separating them. The germline gives CDR1 WSHSY, CDR2 SAAADI. This CDR3 is built from 15 residues. CDR3: CASSESDRENEKLFF. The DNA of the CDR3 is TGCGCCAGCAGTGAGTCTGACAGAGAAAATGAAAAACTGTTTTTT.

Many counts were recorded for this clonotype. This sequence joins TRBV25-1 and TRBJ2-2, with D possibly being TRBD1 (6 bases). This CDR3 spans 12 amino acids. Germline V gene sequence: CDR1 MGHDK, CDR2 SYGVNS. V lost 6 bases, J lost 8 bases, and 10 bases lay in between. The CDR3 DNA is TGTGCCAGCAGACAGGGACGAGGGGAGCTGTTTTTT. This translates into CASRQGRGELFF.

This chain links TRBV29-1 with TRBJ2-5; 7 bases line up with TRBD2. The J call may be wrong; the DNA end is better matched by TRBJ2-1. The CDR3 totals 13 residues. Germline loops: CDR1 SQVTM, CDR2 ANQGSEA. CDR3 amino acids: CSVEESPREEQFF. As DNA, the CDR3 is TGCAGCGTTGAAGAATCGCCGCGGGAGGAGCAGTTCTTC.

CDR3 DNA sequence: TGTGCCAGCAGTTACTCTCATCAGCCCCAGCATTTT. Its protein is CASSYSHQPQHF. This chain links TRBV7-2 with TRBJ1-5, with no clear D. The CDR3 contains 12 residues. The V end was cut by 6 bases, the J end by 5 bases, with 8 bases between. Germline V CDR1 and CDR2: SGHTA, FQGNSA.

The chain links TRBV14 to TRBJ2-3; no definite D call. Germline V gene lookup returns CDR1 SGHDN and CDR2 FVKESK. The CDR3 is made up of 14 amino acids. V lost 2 bases and J lost 6, with 12 bases in between. The DNA of the CDR3 is TGTGCCAGCAGCCAAATTACCATCTTGGATACGCAGTATTTT. Protein sequence: CASSQITILDTQYF.

This clonotype showed up just a few times. The chain employs TRBV6-2 or TRBV6-3 and TRBJ1-5; 8 nucleotides match TRBD1. Germline V lookup: CDR1 MNHEY, CDR2 SVGEGT. V lost 4 bases, J lost 6 bases, and 8 bases stayed unmatched. This CDR3 has 15 residues. CDR3 protein: CASSFGQGPRQPQHF. DNA of the CDR3: TGTGCCAGCAGTTTCGGACAGGGCCCGCGTCAGCCCCAGCATTTT.

This clonotype was counted a few times. The rearrangement uses TRBV2 and TRBJ1-5; D gene uncertain. V was cut by 2 bases and J by 0 bases, with 11 bases left in between. CDR3 length: 16 amino acids. The germline CDR1 and CDR2 sequences are SNHLY and FYNNEI. The CDR3 region is CASSEYRHPSNQPQHF. CDR3 DNA: TGTGCCAGCAGTGAATATCGGCACCCTAGCAATCAGCCCCAGCATTTT.

V gene TRBV25-1 combines with J gene TRBJ1-4; D possibly corresponds to TRBD1 (5 bases). V was pared by 6 bases and J by 7 bases, with 27 bases between. The CDR3 loop spans 18 amino acids. Per the germline V gene, CDR1 is MGHDK and CDR2 is SYGVNS. CDR3 in amino acids: CASSQVITGRDSGEKLFF. The CDR3 DNA reads TGTGCCAGCAGCCAAGTGATCACCGGCCGGGACTCGGGTGAAAAACTGTTTTTT. Full variable domain (rest looked up from reference TRBV25-1 and TRBJ1-4): EADIYQTPRYLVIGTGKKITLECSQTMGHDKMYWYQQDPGMELHLIHYSYGVNSTEKGDLSSESTVSRIRTEHFPLTLESARPSHTSQYLCASSQVITGRDSGEKLFFGSGTQLSVL.